The 26 T cell receptor beta chains below all came from one sample that was sequenced in a study of blood T cells in healthy people across ages. It was with a sample-barcoded 5' primer and a J-beta primer mix that a second PCR of roughly 6 to 12 cycles was run. MiXCR, run by TCRdb on the 5' RACE reads, gives a single entry per CDR3 protein. The sample yields under 950,000 distinct CDR3 sequences, 22% seen once. Source material: blood. The receptors shown here come from a man in his 70s in good health.

The chain couples TRBV10-3 to TRBJ2-3, with D unclear. CDR1 and CDR2 (germline): ENHRY, SYGVKD. The germline V and J ends were trimmed by 2 bases and 3 bases, with 12 bases remaining between them. CDR3 size: 15 residues. In nucleotides, the CDR3 is TGTGCCATCAGTGAGGCCCATCAGAGGACAGATACGCAGTATTTT. Its translation is CAISEAHQRTDTQYF.

This clonotype was counted a few times. The chain employs TRBV7-9 and TRBJ2-7, with 8 nucleotides matching TRBD1. This CDR3 comprises 14 residues. The ends lost 4 bases at V and 6 bases at J; junction bases unmatched: 8. Germline loops: CDR1 SEHNR, CDR2 FQNEAQ (reference sequence). CDR3 sequence (DNA): TGTGCCAGCAGCTCAGATCAGGGGGCTGCCGAGCAGTACGTC. This codes for CASSSDQGAAEQYV.

This clonotype has more than one count but fewer than ten. This sequence joins TRBV29-1 and TRBJ1-2; TRBD1 aligns across 7 bases. J was trimmed by 5 bases and V by 7 bases; bases with no gene match: 10. This CDR3 has 13 amino acids. Germline V gene data show CDR1 as SQVTM and CDR2 as ANQGSEA. In DNA, the CDR3 is TGCAGCGGCCATCGACAGGGAGATTATGGCTACACCTTC. The encoded protein is CSGHRQGDYGYTF.

The chain links TRBV7-2 to TRBJ1-4; TRBD1 agrees at 7 bases. The germline CDR1 and CDR2 sequences are SGHTA and FQGNSA. V shed 3 bases and J 6 bases; nucleotides not matched to a gene: 7. The CDR3 is 15 residues long. The CDR3 nucleotides are TGTGCCAGCAGCTTGGGGCCCCAGGGGGATGAAAAACTGTTTTTT. This encodes CASSLGPQGDEKLFF.

This clonotype occurred a few times. This rearrangement joins TRBV20-1 to TRBJ2-3, with a possible D match to TRBD1 (6 bases). V shed 5 bases and J shed 0 bases, with 12 bases lying between them. The germline V gene has CDR1 DFQATT and CDR2 SNEGSKA (reference sequence). The CDR3 has 14 amino acids. CDR3 DNA: TGCAGTGCTCCCCCAGGGGCTAGCACAGATACGCAGTATTTT. The encoded protein is CSAPPGASTDTQYF.

This clonotype turned up a few times. V gene TRBV4-1 combines with J gene TRBJ1-1; D gene unclear. The CDR3 runs 13 residues. In germline, CDR1 is MGHRA, CDR2 YSYEKL. With 4 bases removed from V and 8 bases from J, the gap between germline ends came to 14 bases. CDR3 nucleotide sequence: TGCGCCAGCAGCCTATCCCCGGTAGAGGAAGCTTTCTTT. It is translated as CASSLSPVEEAFF.

This clonotype was seen more than once but under ten times. No DNA is shown, since the ends of the CDR3 on it are uncertain; the CDR3 is the one TCRdb lists. The genes are TRBV9 and TRBJ1-4. The CDR3 length equals 15 residues, ends included. The germline V gene has CDR1 SGDLS and CDR2 YYNGEE. The chain's CDR3 is CASSVGAGTNEKPFF.

This clonotype was detected only a few times. The V call is TRBV24-1, the J call TRBJ2-3, with 11 bases aligning to TRBD2. Germline V CDR1 and CDR2: KGHDR, SFDVKD. V shed 7 bases, J shed 2 bases, and the junction held 4 bases outside the gene matches. The CDR3 is 15 residues long. The CDR3 bases are TGTGCCACCAGGACTAGCGGGGAAGTCACAGATACGCAGTATTTT. Encoded protein: CATRTSGEVTDTQYF.

The CDR3 nucleotides are TGCGCCAGCAGCTTGGACGAAGGAGGCGCTGAAAAACTGTTTTTT. Translation gives CASSLDEGGAEKLFF. The chain recombines TRBV5-1 with TRBJ1-4; D unclear. Germline-derived CDR1 and CDR2 are SGHRS and YFSETQ. The CDR3 runs to 15 residues. V lost 0 bases and J 7 bases, leaving 13 bases between the germline ends.

This clonotype was seen ten or more times. The V and J genes are TRBV29-1 and TRBJ2-5; D perhaps matches TRBD1 (6 bases). CDR3 length equals 12 residues. Germline lookup yields CDR1 SQVTM and CDR2 ANQGSEA. V was cut by 4 bases and J by 2 bases, with 8 bases left in between. This CDR3 reads CSVATGQETQYF. The DNA of the CDR3 is TGCAGCGTTGCTACAGGGCAAGAGACCCAGTACTTC.

V is TRBV5-1 and J is TRBJ1-4; D gene unclear. Trimming pared 0 bases from V and 5 bases from J, leaving 8 bases between. Germline V gives CDR1 SGHRS, CDR2 YFSETQ. CDR3 length: 14 residues. CDR3 amino acids: CASSLGPNNEKLFF. The CDR3 bases are TGCGCCAGCAGCTTGGGACCAAACAATGAAAAACTGTTTTTT. The complete variable domain, with remaining parts taken from reference TRBV5-1 and TRBJ1-4, reads KAGVTQTPRYLIKTRGQQVTLSCSPISGHRSVSWYQQTPGQGLQFLFEYFSETQRNKGNFPGRFSGRQFSNSRSEMNVSTLELGDSALYLCASSLGPNNEKLFFGSGTQLSVL.

This sequence joins TRBV4-3 and TRBJ1-4, with D maybe TRBD1 (5 bases). CDR1 is LGHNA, CDR2 YSLEER, per germline. The ends were cut back, 0 bases at V and 7 bases at J, with 9 bases in the middle. The CDR3 covers 14 residues. The CDR3 spells CASSQEGRGEKLFF. The CDR3 DNA sequence: TGCGCCAGCAGCCAAGAAGGGAGGGGTGAAAAACTGTTTTTT.

In this sample, this clonotype turned up a few times. The chain has TRBV7-9 and TRBJ1-2; no reliable D call. Germline CDR1 SEHNR, CDR2 FQNEAQ (reference sequence). V lost 4 bases to trimming and J lost 2 bases, with 14 bases between them. CDR3 size: 15 residues. The CDR3 DNA is TGTGCCAGCAGCTCCTCGACCGATTGGAACTATGGCTACACCTTC. This gives the protein CASSSSTDWNYGYTF.

The chain recombines TRBV10-3 with TRBJ2-3; D gene uncertain. CDR3 length: 13 residues. V lost 4 bases and J lost 2, with 7 bases in between. Per germline, CDR1 ENHRY and CDR2 SYGVKD. CDR3 bases: TGTGCCATCAGTGCCGGAGACACAGATACGCAGTATTTT. Translated, it gives CAISAGDTDTQYF.

The V gene is TRBV27, the J gene TRBJ1-1; no clear D. The CDR3 is made up of 11 amino acids. Trimming removed 7 bases from V and 7 bases from J, with 10 bases in between. Germline V lookup: CDR1 MNHEY, CDR2 SMNVEV (reference sequence). CDR3: CASTRGIEAFF. The DNA of the CDR3 is TGTGCCAGCACCAGAGGGATTGAAGCTTTCTTT.

Only a few counts were recorded for this clonotype. The germline gene is not matched at one end of the junction; a read error may be the cause. CDR3 in DNA: TGTGCCAATAGTGCCCCTGCGGGGGACAGACGGACAGATACGCAGTATTTT. Its translation is CANSAPAGDRRTDTQYF. The chain recombines TRBV19 with TRBJ2-3; D tentatively reads TRBD1 or TRBD2 (7 bases each). The CDR3 is made up of 17 amino acids. Germline CDR1 is LNHDA and CDR2 is SQIVND (reference sequence). Supplemented by reference TRBV19 and TRBJ2-3, the full variable domain reads DGGITQSPKYLFRKEGQNVTLSCEQNLNHDAMYWYRQDPGQGLRLIYYSQIVNDFQKGDIAEGYSVSREKKESFPLTVTSAQKNPTAFYLCANSAPAGDRRTDTQYFGPGTRLTVL.

This clonotype has only a few counts. The V and J genes are TRBV14 and TRBJ2-3; TRBD1 might be the D (5 bases). Trimming left V 3 bases short and J 2 bases short, with 15 bases between. CDR3 length: 16 amino acids. Germline V gene lookup returns CDR1 SGHDN and CDR2 FVKESK. The CDR3 here is CASSHLGQDHTDTQYF. CDR3 DNA: TGTGCCAGCAGCCATCTAGGACAAGACCACACAGATACGCAGTATTTT.

The rearrangement joins TRBV2 to TRBJ1-4; D is perhaps TRBD1 (6 bases). Trimming took 4 bases from V and 5 from J, leaving 14 bases between them. The CDR3 totals 15 residues. Germline values: CDR1 SNHLY, CDR2 FYNNEI. CDR3 sequence reads: CASSVNAGDNEKLFF. CDR3 nucleotide sequence: TGTGCCAGCAGTGTAAATGCAGGGGACAATGAAAAACTGTTTTTT.

This clonotype turned up a few times. At one of its ends the junction is not consistent with the germline gene, which may arise from a read error. This rearrangement joins TRBV5-1 to TRBJ1-1; the D is unclear. The CDR3 is 12 residues long. Germline V gene lookup returns CDR1 SGHRS and CDR2 YFSETQ. The CDR3 nucleotides read TGTGCCAGCAGCCTGCATGCTGGGGATGCTTTCTTT. It yields the protein CASSLHAGDAFF.

In regard to this clonotype: At one boundary the junction diverges from the germline segment, which might be a read error. The chain has TRBV27 and TRBJ2-7, with D tentatively TRBD1 (6 bases). The CDR3 spans 14 residues. Per the germline V gene, CDR1 is MNHEY and CDR2 is SMNVEV (reference sequence). DNA of the CDR3: TGTGCCAGCAGTCCCTACAGGGCGTCCTACGGGCAGTACTTC. It yields the protein CASSPYRASYGQYF.

V gene TRBV5-6 combines with J gene TRBJ2-1; D may be TRBD1 or TRBD2 (5 bases each). This CDR3 contains 16 residues. Germline V gives CDR1 SGHDT, CDR2 YYEEEE. The V end was cut by 3 bases, the J end by 5 bases, with 18 bases between. The CDR3 spells CASSSHLGTGNNEQFF. The CDR3 DNA follows: TGTGCCAGCAGCTCCCACCTCGGGACGGGAAACAATGAGCAGTTCTTC.

CDR3 amino acids: CASSLTREVLEAFF. CDR3 in DNA: TGCGCCAGCAGCTTGACCAGGGAAGTGCTTGAAGCTTTCTTT. This chain uses TRBV5-1 with TRBJ1-1; possible D gene TRBD1, 5 bases. This CDR3 contains 14 residues. Germline loops: CDR1 SGHRS, CDR2 YFSETQ. V dropped 1 base and J dropped 7 bases, with 14 bases sitting between them. The full variable domain, rest sourced from reference TRBV5-1 and TRBJ1-1, is KAGVTQTPRYLIKTRGQQVTLSCSPISGHRSVSWYQQTPGQGLQFLFEYFSETQRNKGNFPGRFSGRQFSNSRSEMNVSTLELGDSALYLCASSLTREVLEAFFGQGTRLTVV.

A note on this clonotype: The CDR3 end shows no conserved phenylalanine or tryptophan, and so a read error is likely. This chain connects TRBV6-1 to TRBJ2-3; either TRBD1 or TRBD2 may supply D (6 bases each). Trimming removed 5 bases from V and 6 bases from J, with 12 bases in between. The CDR3 is 13 residues long. Germline V gene data show CDR1 as MNHNS and CDR2 as SASEGT. The CDR3 DNA sequence: TGTGCCAGCAGTCCGACAGGAGGGGATACGCAGTATCTT. This gives the protein CASSPTGGDTQYL.

The rearrangement uses TRBV28 and TRBJ2-5; a weak D match, TRBD1 (7 bases). The tail of the sequence fits TRBJ2-7 better, so the J call may be wrong. The CDR3 contains 15 residues. The germline V gene encodes CDR1 MDHEN and CDR2 SYDVKM. The CDR3 here is CASSVTRWDSYEQYF. The CDR3 DNA reads as TGTGCCAGCAGTGTGACTAGGTGGGACAGCTACGAGCAGTACTTC.

The V and J genes are TRBV29-1 and TRBJ2-7; 8 bases are a match to TRBD1. V shed 6 bases and J 3 bases; nucleotides not matched to a gene: 4. This CDR3 is 12 amino acids long. The germline V gene encodes CDR1 SQVTM and CDR2 ANQGSEA. This CDR3 is CSVEQGDYEQYV. CDR3 nucleotides: TGCAGCGTGGAACAGGGGGACTACGAGCAGTACGTC.

This clonotype came up a few times. The chain couples TRBV3-1 to TRBJ2-7, with no clear D. The germline CDR1 and CDR2 sequences are LGHDT and YNNKEL (reference sequence). V dropped 2 bases and J dropped 6 bases, with 8 bases sitting between them. The CDR3 has 12 amino acids. The CDR3 bases are TGTGCCAGCAGCCAAATTAGCTCCGAGCAGTACTTC. The encoded protein is CASSQISSEQYF.